This T cell receptor (beta chain) emerged from a study of identical twins. This clonotype has a handful of counts. The CDR3 contains 15 residues. Germline CDR1 and CDR2: MNHEY and SVGAGI. V was clipped by 0 bases and J by 8 bases, with 16 bases between them. TCRdb passed the 5' RACE reads through MiXCR, listing each CDR3 protein once. The data show hundreds of thousands of distinct CDR3 sequences, around a sixth seen once. The sample was also reused in another study, on T cells expressing NK-cell markers. That paper states: Within the sequenced cohort of eight donors, seven exhibited HCMV seropositivity and one was seronegative. Also leading the CD3+CD56-NKG2C+ fraction in a handful of donors were these clonotypes.

Sequences were obtained from PBMCs. V gene TRBV6-5 combines with J gene TRBJ1-2, with D maybe TRBD1 (5 bases). The clonotype originates from a woman under 30 in good health. The CDR3 nucleotides read TGTGCCAGCAGTTACTCGCCGAGGGGCTCCCTAGGCTACACCTTC. Its protein product is CASSYSPRGSLGYTF.